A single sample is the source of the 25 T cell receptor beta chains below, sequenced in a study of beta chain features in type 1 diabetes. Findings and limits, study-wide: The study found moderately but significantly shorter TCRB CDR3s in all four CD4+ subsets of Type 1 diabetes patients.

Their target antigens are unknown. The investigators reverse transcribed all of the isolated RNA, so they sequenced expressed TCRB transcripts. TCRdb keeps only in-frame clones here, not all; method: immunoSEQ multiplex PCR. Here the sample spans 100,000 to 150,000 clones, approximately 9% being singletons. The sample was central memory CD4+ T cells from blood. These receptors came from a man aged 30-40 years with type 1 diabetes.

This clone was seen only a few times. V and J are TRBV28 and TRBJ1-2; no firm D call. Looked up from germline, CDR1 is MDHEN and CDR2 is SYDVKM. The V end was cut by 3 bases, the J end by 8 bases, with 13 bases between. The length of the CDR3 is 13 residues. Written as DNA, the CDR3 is TGTGCCAGCAGTTTTTTAGTGGGGAGAGGCTACACCTTC. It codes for CASSFLVGRGYTF.

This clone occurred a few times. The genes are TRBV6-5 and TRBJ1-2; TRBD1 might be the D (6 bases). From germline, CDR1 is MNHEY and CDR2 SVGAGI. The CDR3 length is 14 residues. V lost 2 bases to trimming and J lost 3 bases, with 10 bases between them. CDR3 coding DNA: TGTGCCAGCAGTTACGGGGGCGCGGACTATGGCTACACCTTC. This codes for CASSYGGADYGYTF.

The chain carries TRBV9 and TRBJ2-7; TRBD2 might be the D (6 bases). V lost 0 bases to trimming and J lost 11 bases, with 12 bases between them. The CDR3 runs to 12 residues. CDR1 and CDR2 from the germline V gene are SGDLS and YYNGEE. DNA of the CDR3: TGTGCCAGCAGCGTAGTGGAGAGGGAGGAGTACTTC. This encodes CASSVVEREEYF.

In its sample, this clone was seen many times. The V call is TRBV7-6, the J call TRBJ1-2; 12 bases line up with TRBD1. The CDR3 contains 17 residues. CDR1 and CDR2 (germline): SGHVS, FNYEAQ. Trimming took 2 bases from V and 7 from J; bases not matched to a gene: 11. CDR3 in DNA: TGTGCCAGCAGCTTAACTAGTCCCGGGACAGGGGGCAGTGGCTACACCTTC. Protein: CASSLTSPGTGGSGYTF. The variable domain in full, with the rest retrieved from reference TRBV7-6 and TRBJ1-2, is GAGVSQSPRYKVTKRGQDVALRCDPISGHVSLYWYRQALGQGPEFLTYFNYEAQQDKSGLPNDRFSAERPEGSISTLTIQRTEQRDSAMYRCASSLTSPGTGGSGYTFGSGTRLTVV.

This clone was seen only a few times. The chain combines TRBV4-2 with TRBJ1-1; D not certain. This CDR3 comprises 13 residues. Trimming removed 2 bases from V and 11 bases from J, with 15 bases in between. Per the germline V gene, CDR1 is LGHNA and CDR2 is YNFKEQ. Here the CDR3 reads CASSQNRLDQAFF. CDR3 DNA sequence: TGTGCCAGCAGCCAAAATAGACTGGATCAGGCTTTCTTT.

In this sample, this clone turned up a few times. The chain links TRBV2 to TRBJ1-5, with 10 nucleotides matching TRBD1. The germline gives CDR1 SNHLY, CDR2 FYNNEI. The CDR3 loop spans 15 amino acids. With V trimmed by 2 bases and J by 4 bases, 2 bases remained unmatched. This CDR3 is CASSERTGGNQPQHF. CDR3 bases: TGTGCCAGCAGTGAAAGGACAGGGGGGAATCAGCCCCAGCATTTT.

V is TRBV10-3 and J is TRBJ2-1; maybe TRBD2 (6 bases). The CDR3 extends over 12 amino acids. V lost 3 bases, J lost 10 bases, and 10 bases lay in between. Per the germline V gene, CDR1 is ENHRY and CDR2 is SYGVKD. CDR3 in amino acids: CAISEDRGEQFF. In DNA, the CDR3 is TGTGCCATCAGTGAAGACCGGGGGGAGCAGTTCTTC.

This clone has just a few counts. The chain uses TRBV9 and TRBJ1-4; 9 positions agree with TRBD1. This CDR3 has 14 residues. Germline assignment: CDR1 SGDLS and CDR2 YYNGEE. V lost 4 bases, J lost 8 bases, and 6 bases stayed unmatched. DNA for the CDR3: TGTGCCAGCAGCACAGGACAGGGGAGGGAAAAACTGTTTTTT. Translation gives CASSTGQGREKLFF.

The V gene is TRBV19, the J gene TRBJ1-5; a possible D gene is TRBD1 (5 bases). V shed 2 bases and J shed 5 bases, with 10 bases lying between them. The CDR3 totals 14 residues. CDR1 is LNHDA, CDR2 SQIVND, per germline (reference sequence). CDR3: CASSILGEDQPQHF. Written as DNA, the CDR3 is TGTGCCAGTAGTATACTGGGGGAGGATCAGCCCCAGCATTTT. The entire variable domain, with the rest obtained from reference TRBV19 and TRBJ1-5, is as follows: DGGITQSPKYLFRKEGQNVTLSCEQNLNHDAMYWYRQDPGQGLRLIYYSQIVNDFQKGDIAEGYSVSREKKESFPLTVTSAQKNPTAFYLCASSILGEDQPQHFGDGTRLSIL.

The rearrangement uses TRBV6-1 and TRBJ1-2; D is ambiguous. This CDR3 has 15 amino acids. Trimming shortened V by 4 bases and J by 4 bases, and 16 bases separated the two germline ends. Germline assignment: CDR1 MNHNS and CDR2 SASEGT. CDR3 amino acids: CASSAETGVGYGYTF. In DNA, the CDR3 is TGTGCCAGCAGTGCCGAGACGGGTGTAGGCTATGGCTACACCTTC.

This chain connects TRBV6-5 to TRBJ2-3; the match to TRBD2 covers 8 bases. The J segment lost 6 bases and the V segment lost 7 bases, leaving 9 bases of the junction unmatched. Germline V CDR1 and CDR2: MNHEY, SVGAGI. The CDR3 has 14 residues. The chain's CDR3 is CASTSGTRADTQYF. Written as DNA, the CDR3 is TGTGCCAGCACCTCCGGGACTAGGGCGGATACGCAGTATTTT.

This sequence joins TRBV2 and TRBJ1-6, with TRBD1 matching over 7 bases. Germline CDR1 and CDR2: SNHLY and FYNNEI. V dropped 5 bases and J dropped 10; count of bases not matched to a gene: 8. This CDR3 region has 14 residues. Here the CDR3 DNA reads TGTGCCAGCAGTTCTGACAGGGTCGGATCACCCCTCCACTTT. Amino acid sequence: CASSSDRVGSPLHF.

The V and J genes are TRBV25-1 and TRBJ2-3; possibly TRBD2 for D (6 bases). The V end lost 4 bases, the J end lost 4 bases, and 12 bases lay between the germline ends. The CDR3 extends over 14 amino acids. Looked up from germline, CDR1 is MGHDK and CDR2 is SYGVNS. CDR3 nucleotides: TGTGCCAGCAGTGTGGCGGGGCTGCCAGATACGCAGTATTTT. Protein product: CASSVAGLPDTQYF.

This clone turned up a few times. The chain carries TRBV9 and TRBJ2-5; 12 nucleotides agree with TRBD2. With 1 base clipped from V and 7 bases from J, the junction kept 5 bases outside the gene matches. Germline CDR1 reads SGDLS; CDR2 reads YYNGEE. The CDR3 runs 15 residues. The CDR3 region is CASSVRASGGVTQYF. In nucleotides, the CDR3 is TGTGCCAGCAGCGTAAGAGCTAGCGGGGGGGTGACCCAGTACTTC.

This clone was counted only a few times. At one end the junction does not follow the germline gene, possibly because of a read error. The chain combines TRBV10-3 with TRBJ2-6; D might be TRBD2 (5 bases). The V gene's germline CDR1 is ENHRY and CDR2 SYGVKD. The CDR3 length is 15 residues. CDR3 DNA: TGTGCCAGCAGTCAGCGGAGCTCTGGGGCCAACGTCCTGACTTTC. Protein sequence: CASSQRSSGANVLTF.

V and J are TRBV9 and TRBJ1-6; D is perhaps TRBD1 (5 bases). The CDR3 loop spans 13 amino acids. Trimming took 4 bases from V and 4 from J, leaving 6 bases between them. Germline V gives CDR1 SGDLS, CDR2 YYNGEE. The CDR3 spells CASSKGYNSPLHF. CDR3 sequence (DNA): TGTGCCAGCAGCAAGGGGTATAATTCACCCCTCCACTTT.

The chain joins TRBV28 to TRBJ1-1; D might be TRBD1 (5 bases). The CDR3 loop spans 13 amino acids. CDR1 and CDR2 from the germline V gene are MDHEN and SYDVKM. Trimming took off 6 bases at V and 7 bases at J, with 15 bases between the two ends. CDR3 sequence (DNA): TGTGCCAGCAGCCTCCAGGGTACCTATGAAGCTTTCTTT. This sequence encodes CASSLQGTYEAFF. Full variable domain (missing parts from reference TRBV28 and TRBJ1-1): DVKVTQSSRYLVKRTGEKVFLECVQDMDHENMFWYRQDPGLGLRLIYFSYDVKMKEKGDIPEGYSVSREKKERFSLILESASTNQTSMYLCASSLQGTYEAFFGQGTRLTVV.

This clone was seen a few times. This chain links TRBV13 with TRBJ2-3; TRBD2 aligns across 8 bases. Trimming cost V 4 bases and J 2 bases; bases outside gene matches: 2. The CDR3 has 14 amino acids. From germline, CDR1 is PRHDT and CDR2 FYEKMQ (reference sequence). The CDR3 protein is CASSSSGLTDTQYF. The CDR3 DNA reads TGTGCCAGCAGCTCTAGCGGGCTCACAGATACGCAGTATTTT.

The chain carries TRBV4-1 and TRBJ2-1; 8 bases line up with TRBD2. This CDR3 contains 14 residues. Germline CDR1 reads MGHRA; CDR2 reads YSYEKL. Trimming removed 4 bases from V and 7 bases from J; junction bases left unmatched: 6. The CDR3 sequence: CASSPVGGGNEQFF. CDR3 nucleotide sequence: TGCGCCAGCAGCCCAGTGGGCGGGGGGAATGAGCAGTTCTTC.

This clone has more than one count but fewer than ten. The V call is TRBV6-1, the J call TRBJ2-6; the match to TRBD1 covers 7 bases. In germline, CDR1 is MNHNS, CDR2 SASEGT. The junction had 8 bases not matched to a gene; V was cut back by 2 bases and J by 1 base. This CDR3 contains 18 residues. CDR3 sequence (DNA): TGTGCCAGCAGTGAACGAGACAGGGATCCTTCTGGGGCCAACGTCCTGACTTTC. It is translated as CASSERDRDPSGANVLTF.

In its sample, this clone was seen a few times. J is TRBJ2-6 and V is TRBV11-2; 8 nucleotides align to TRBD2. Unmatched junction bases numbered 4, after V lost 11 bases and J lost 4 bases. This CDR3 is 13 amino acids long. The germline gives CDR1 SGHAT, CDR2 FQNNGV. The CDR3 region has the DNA TGTGCCTCGGGGGGGTCCGGGGCCAACGTCCTGACTTTC. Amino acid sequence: CASGGSGANVLTF.

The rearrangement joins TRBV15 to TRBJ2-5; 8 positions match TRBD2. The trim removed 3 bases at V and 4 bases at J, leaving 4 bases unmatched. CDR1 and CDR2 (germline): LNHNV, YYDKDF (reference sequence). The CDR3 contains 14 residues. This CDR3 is CATSRELAAETQYF. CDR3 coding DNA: TGTGCCACCAGCAGGGAACTAGCGGCAGAGACCCAGTACTTC.

CDR3 residues: CASRSGQGGVHHGYTF. The CDR3 nucleotides are TGTGCCAGCAGGTCGGGACAGGGAGGGGTTCACCATGGCTACACCTTC. The V and J genes are TRBV28 and TRBJ1-2, with 9 nucleotides matching TRBD1. The CDR3 is 16 amino acids. The germline CDR1 and CDR2 sequences are MDHEN and SYDVKM. V lost 6 bases to trimming and J lost 6 bases; unmatched junction nucleotides: 14.

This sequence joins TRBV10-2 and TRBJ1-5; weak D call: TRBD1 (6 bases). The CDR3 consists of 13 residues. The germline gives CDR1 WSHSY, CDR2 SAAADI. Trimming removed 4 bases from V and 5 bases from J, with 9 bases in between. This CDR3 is CASSGQEDQPQHF. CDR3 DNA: TGCGCCAGCAGTGGACAGGAGGATCAGCCCCAGCATTTT.

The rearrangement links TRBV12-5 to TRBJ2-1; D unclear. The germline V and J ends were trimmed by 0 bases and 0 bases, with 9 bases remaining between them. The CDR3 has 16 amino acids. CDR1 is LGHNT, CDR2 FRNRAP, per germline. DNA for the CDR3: TGTGCTAGTGGTTTGGTATTCGATAGCTCCTACAATGAGCAGTTCTTC. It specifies CASGLVFDSSYNEQFF.